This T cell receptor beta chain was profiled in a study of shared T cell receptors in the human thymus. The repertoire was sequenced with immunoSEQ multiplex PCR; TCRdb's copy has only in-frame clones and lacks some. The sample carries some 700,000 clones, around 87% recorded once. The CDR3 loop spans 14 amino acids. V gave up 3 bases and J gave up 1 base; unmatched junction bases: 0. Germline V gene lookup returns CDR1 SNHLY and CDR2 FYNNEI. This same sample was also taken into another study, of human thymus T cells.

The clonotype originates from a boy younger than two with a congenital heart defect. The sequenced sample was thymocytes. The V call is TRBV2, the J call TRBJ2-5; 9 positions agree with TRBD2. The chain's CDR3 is CASSEREGQETQYF. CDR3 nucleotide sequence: TGTGCCAGCAGTGAGCGGGAGGGCCAAGAGACCCAGTACTTC.